This TCR beta chain was obtained from a study of blood T cell repertoires in COVID-19. About the study: COVID-19 samples collected from the United States, Italy and Spain covered acute and convalescent phases. T cells, B-cell-depleted T cells, or PBMCs supplied cDNA or gDNA.

The length of the CDR3 is 12 residues. Trimming at V came to 2 bases and at J to 8 bases, leaving 2 bases not matched to a gene. In the study's own analysis: Amplification from reference gene primers served as the basis for estimated nucleated cell counts. Sequencing used immunoSEQ multiplex PCR; TCRdb keeps in-frame clones, though not all of them. V, J and clone size are taken as reported in that table, and D and trimming were inferred from the DNA itself. The profile shows 60,000 to 70,000 clones, 60% to 85% of them singletons. The chain employs TRBV12-3 or TRBV12-4 and TRBJ1-2; 7 nucleotides agree with TRBD1. The receptor was isolated from a woman older than 75 with acute or convalescent COVID-19. The sample was peripheral blood. The CDR3 loop reads CASSLQQGGYTF. CDR3 sequence (DNA): TGTGCCAGCAGTTTACAACAGGGGGGCTACACCTTC.